This entry is about one TCR beta chain. In the authors' workflow: The assay estimated nucleated cells by amplifying reference gene primers. Assay used: immunoSEQ multiplex PCR; TCRdb lists only in-frame clones, some missing. V, J and clone size were drawn from that table, and D and trimming were deduced from the DNA. The repertoire holds about 130,000 clones, with around 86% as singletons. The CDR3 contains 16 residues. Germline V CDR1 and CDR2: GTSNPN, SVGIG (reference sequence). V shed 3 bases and J shed 0 bases, with 12 bases lying between them. The sample comes from a study of blood T cell repertoires in COVID-19. Study at large: Samples of COVID-19 (acute and convalescent) were obtained from the United States, Italy and Spain. The analysed material was cDNA or gDNA that came from T cells, B-cell-depleted T cells, or PBMCs.

This chain uses TRBV30 with TRBJ1-6, with D unclear. The sequencing sample was made of peripheral blood. The sequence was collected from a human donor in a cohort sampled during active COVID-19. CDR3 protein: CAWRIQQSSYNSPLHF. CDR3 nucleotides: TGTGCCTGGAGAATCCAACAGAGCTCCTATAATTCACCCCTCCACTTT.